Here is one TCR beta chain with its context. This record comes from a study of metastatic and nonmetastatic thyroid tumors. Study in general: Where malignant and benign thyroid patients were concerned, repertoires were compared across blood and tumor or nodule tissue.

No patient received treatment before thyroid surgery. The CDR3 runs to 19 residues. Germline V gene data show CDR1 as DFQATT and CDR2 as SNEGSKA (reference sequence). V lost 0 bases and J lost 5; bases outside the gene matches: 17. TCRdb recomputed clones from the PCR reads via MiXCR. The data contain some 22,000 clones, roughly 22% of them seen just once; the ten biggest clones take up approximately 13%. The TCR sequence derives from a female donor with papillary thyroid cancer or a benign thyroid nodule (not recorded which). Some clones in this sample may be carry-over from other donors' samples. What was sequenced was tumor tissue. The rearrangement uses TRBV20-1 and TRBJ2-7; 12 bases map to TRBD2. CDR3 loop: CSARDLLAGGRRYLDEQYF. The DNA of the CDR3 is TGCAGTGCTAGAGATTTACTAGCGGGAGGCCGAAGGTATCTCGACGAGCAGTACTTC.